The clone carrying this T cell receptor beta chain has a count of ten or more. In TCRdb, the 5' RACE reads were re-called with MiXCR into one record per CDR3 protein. The sample yields around 10,000 distinct CDR3 sequences, less than 5% seen once. This record comes from a study of spatial heterogeneity in lung cancer. At the level of the study: Alpha-chain detections were consistently fewer than beta-chain detections among the sequences. Raw sequencing reads included, on average, more than eight appearances of each unique TCR and UMI combination.

The time point: sample taken at primary tumor resection. Whole RNA, which was extracted from tumor, nontumor lung tissue or frozen PBMC, was sequenced without any cell sorting. Samples were obtained from about 72 donors, all untreated early-stage non-small cell lung cancer patients. Here the sequenced sample was normal lung tissue next to the tumor, taken at surgery. The sequence derives from a male donor with early-stage non-small cell lung cancer.

In DNA, the CDR3 is TGTGCCAGCAGTCCGCGATCCTACGAGCAGTACTTC. Protein sequence: CASSPRSYEQYF. This rearrangement joins TRBV6-1 to TRBJ2-7; D is undetermined. V lost 5 bases and J lost 1, with 6 bases in between. Germline CDR1 is MNHNS and CDR2 is SASEGT. The CDR3 sequence is 12 residues long.